Each of the 6 T cell receptor beta chains below was sequenced from the same sample in a study of T cells in Graves' hyperthyroidism and ophthalmopathy. The CDR3 regions of TCR beta were amplified from RNA transcripts. The HTBI primer set served for first-round RT-PCR of the TCR CDR3. TCRdb reprocessed the multiplex PCR reads with MiXCR, giving one entry per CDR3 protein. The sample gives around 490,000 distinct CDR3 sequences, about 20% of which show up once; over 45% is in the top ten. Sequenced input: blood. Every receptor here comes from a man between 40 and 49 years old with Graves' ophthalmopathy.

This clonotype was detected only a few times. This chain links TRBV2 with TRBJ1-1; TRBD1 is a possible D gene (5 bases). V was cut by 4 bases and J by 12 bases, with 18 bases left in between. This CDR3 has 13 amino acids. Per the germline V gene, CDR1 is SNHLY and CDR2 is FYNNEI. In nucleotides, the CDR3 is TGTGCCAGCAGTGTTACGGGGACGGCAGAAACTTTCTTT. This gives the protein CASSVTGTAETFF.

This clonotype was counted ten times or more. The chain carries TRBV24-1 and TRBJ2-5; tentatively, D is TRBD2 (6 bases). From germline, CDR1 is KGHDR and CDR2 SFDVKD. V was cut by 6 bases and J by 5 bases, with 18 bases left in between. This CDR3 region has 15 residues. CDR3 bases: TGTGCCACCAGTCCAGGGCTAGCGAATTGGGAGACCCAGTACTTC. Translated, it gives CATSPGLANWETQYF.

The rearrangement links TRBV7-9 to TRBJ2-5; D gene unclear. The CDR3 has 16 residues. The germline gives CDR1 SEHNR, CDR2 FQNEAQ (reference sequence). V was cut by 1 base and J by 5 bases, with 17 bases left in between. CDR3 protein: CASSLGIPWVVETQYF. The CDR3 DNA sequence: TGTGCCAGCAGCTTAGGGATCCCTTGGGTGGTGGAGACCCAGTACTTC. Full variable domain (missing parts from reference TRBV7-9 and TRBJ2-5): DTGVSQNPRHKITKRGQNVTFRCDPISEHNRLYWYRQTLGQGPEFLTYFQNEAQLEKSRLLSDRFSAERPKGSFSTLEIQRTEQGDSAMYLCASSLGIPWVVETQYFGPGTRLLVL.

This clonotype was counted only a few times. This chain joins TRBV7-8 and TRBJ2-1; maybe TRBD1 (7 bases). Trimming cost V 4 bases and J 12 bases, with 19 bases left between them. This CDR3 region has 14 residues. The germline V gene has CDR1 SGHVS and CDR2 FQNEAQ. CDR3: CASSWGDSTLGQFF. CDR3 DNA sequence: TGTGCCAGCAGCTGGGGGGACAGTACACTCGGGCAGTTCTTC.

This clonotype has a handful of counts. The J gene is TRBJ1-2, the V gene TRBV29-1; no reliable D call. The germline gives CDR1 SQVTM, CDR2 ANQGSEA. V was shortened by 4 bases and J by 4 bases, with 13 bases between the two germline ends. This CDR3 contains 13 residues. The CDR3 coding sequence is TGCAGCGTTGTGCGGGCGCGGGGCTATGGCTACACCTTC. This translates into CSVVRARGYGYTF. The variable domain in full, completed from reference TRBV29-1 and TRBJ1-2, reads SAVISQKPSRDICQRGTSLTIQCQVDSQVTMMFWYRQQPGQSLTLIATANQGSEATYESGFVIDKFPISRPNLTFSTLTVSNMSPEDSSIYLCSVVRARGYGYTFGSGTRLTVV.

This clonotype was seen ten or more times. This chain uses TRBV6-1 with TRBJ1-2; 8 positions match TRBD1. CDR3 size: 16 residues. Trimming took 0 bases from V and 2 from J; bases not matched to a gene: 5. CDR1 is MNHNS, CDR2 SASEGT, per germline. CDR3 sequence (DNA): TGTGCCAGCAGTGAAGCGCGGGACAGGAGGAACTATGGCTACACCTTC. It yields the protein CASSEARDRRNYGYTF.